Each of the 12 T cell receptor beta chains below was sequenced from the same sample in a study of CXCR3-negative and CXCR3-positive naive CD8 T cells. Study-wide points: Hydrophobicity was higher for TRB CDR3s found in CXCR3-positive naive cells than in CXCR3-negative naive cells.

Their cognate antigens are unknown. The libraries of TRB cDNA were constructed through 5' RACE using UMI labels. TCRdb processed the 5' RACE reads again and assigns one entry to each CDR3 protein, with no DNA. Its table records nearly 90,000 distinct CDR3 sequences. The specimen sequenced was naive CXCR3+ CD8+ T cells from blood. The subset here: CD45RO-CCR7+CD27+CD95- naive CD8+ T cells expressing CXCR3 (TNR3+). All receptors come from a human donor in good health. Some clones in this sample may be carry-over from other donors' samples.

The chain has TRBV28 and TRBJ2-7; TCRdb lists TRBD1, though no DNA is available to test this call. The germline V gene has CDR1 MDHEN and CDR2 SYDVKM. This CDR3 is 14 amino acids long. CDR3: CASKLKGAFHEQYF.

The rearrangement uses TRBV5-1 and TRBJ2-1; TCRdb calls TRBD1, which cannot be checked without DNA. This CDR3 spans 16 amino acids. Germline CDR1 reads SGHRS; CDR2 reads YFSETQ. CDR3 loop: CASSQTGERSHNEQFF.

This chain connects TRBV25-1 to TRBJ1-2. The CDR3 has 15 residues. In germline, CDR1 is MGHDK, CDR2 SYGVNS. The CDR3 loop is CASSEGWGSNYGYTF.

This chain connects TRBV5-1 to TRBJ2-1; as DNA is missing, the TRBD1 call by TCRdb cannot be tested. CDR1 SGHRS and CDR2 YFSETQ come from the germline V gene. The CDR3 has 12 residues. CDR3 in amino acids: CASRPGGNEQFF.

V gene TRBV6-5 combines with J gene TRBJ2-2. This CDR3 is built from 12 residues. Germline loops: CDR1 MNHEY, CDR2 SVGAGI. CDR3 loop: CASSTGAGELFF.

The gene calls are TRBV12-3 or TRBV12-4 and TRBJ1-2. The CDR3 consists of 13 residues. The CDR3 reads CASSGMKYYGYTF.

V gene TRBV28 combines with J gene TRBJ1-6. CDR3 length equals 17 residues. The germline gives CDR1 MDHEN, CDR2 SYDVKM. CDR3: CASSLQVDTLSRSPLHF. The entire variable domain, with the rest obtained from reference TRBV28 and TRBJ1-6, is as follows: DVKVTQSSRYLVKRTGEKVFLECVQDMDHENMFWYRQDPGLGLRLIYFSYDVKMKEKGDIPEGYSVSREKKERFSLILESASTNQTSMYLCASSLQVDTLSRSPLHFGNGTRLTVT.

CDR3: CSGASGRDPYEQYF. The chain joins TRBV29-1 to TRBJ2-7; TCRdb's D call of TRBD2 is untestable without DNA. Germline CDR1 is SQVTM and CDR2 is ANQGSEA. This CDR3 comprises 14 residues.

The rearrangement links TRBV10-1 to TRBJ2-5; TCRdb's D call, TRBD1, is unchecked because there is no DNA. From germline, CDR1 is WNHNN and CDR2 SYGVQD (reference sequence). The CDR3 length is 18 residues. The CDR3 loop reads CASSEVEGAISSGETQYF.

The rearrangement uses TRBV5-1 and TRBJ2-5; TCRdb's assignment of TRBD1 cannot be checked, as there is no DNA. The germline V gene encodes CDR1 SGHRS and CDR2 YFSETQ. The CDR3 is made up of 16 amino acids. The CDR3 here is CASSSIAPQPRETQYF.

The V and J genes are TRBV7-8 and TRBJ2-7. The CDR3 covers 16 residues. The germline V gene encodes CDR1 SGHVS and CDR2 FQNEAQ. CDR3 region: CASSLDWYRKEYEQYF.

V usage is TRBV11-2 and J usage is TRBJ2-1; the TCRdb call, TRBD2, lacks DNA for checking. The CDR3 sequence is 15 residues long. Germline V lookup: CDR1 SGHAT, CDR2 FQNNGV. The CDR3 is CASSLEGGSADEQFF.